This T cell receptor beta chain emerged from a study of cytomegalovirus exposure and HLA in healthy donors. Findings and limits, study-wide: A later examination showed that TCR association rates differed by HLA locus, with DRB1 most and HLA-C fewest. An analysis was carried out at a later point. It showed that HLA-associated TCR beta chains were more clonally expanded than equally common non-associated chains.

PCR primers comprised 60 Vbeta and 13 Jbeta primers. Sequenced by immunoSEQ multiplex PCR; TCRdb stores in-frame clones only, minus some. The sample gives around 220,000 clones, approximately 80% of which show up once; approximately 0.22% is in the top ten. The CDR3 consists of 20 residues. The germline V gene has CDR1 LNHDA and CDR2 SQIVND (reference sequence). The trim removed 6 bases at V and 1 base at J, leaving 15 bases unmatched. For this clone: Its antigen is unknown.

V and J are TRBV19 and TRBJ2-2, with 12 bases fitting TRBD1. The sequenced sample consisted of PBMCs. This TCR derives from a girl aged 2-10 years in good health and CMV-seronegative. The CDR3 reads CASRGGVGDRGHRNTGELFF. CDR3 nucleotide sequence: TGTGCCAGTAGGGGTGGGGTGGGGGACAGGGGGCACCGGAACACCGGGGAGCTGTTTTTT. The entire variable domain, with the rest obtained from reference TRBV19 and TRBJ2-2, is as follows: DGGITQSPKYLFRKEGQNVTLSCEQNLNHDAMYWYRQDPGQGLRLIYYSQIVNDFQKGDIAEGYSVSREKKESFPLTVTSAQKNPTAFYLCASRGGVGDRGHRNTGELFFGEGSRLTVL.